This is a list of T cell receptor beta chains from one sample in a study of cytomegalovirus exposure and HLA in healthy donors. This table comes from immunoSEQ multiplex PCR, and its TCRdb copy is limited to in-frame clones, with some not included. Here the sample spans around 150,000 clones, about 80% being singletons. The sample comprised PBMCs. The receptor set was obtained from a man aged 25 to 40 in good health and CMV-seropositive. CDR3s leave out the opening cysteine and the closing phenylalanine or tryptophan.

j_call v_call cdr3_aa
TRBJ2-6 TRBV5-1 ASSGGTGVSGANVLT
TRBJ2-7 TRBV6-5 ASSYQDRESSYEQY
TRBJ2-1 TRBV5-4 ASSPGTVNEQF
TRBJ2-2 TRBV5-1 ASSLDGGPGELF
TRBJ2-1 TRBV10-3 ATEGAAGVTYNEQF
TRBJ1-4 TRBV28 ASCSLFEKLF
TRBJ2-7 TRBV18 ASSPLMGTGSMTYEQY
TRBJ1-2 TRBV4-2 ASSQEQEGGYGYT
TRBJ2-1 TRBV19 ASKPLAGSNWREQF
TRBJ1-5 TRBV5-6 ASSPRAQH
TRBJ1-6 TRBV11-3 ASSTRDRHNSPLH
TRBJ2-1 TRBV9 ASSAGTSGVPKNEQF
TRBJ2-7 TRBV28 ASSPDRGIGPYEQY
TRBJ2-1 TRBV7-3 ASSFKWTGSSYNEQF
TRBJ2-2 TRBV6-6 ASSTTGNTGELF
TRBJ1-2 TRBV7-9 ASSLVGTGPTAGGYT
TRBJ2-1 TRBV11-2 ASSQGEGGNEQF
TRBJ2-7 TRBV18 ASSLVGQLEQY
TRBJ2-7 TRBV4-1 ASSHVLSEVYEQY
TRBJ1-5 TRBV7-8 ASSGGGYQPQH
TRBJ2-6 TRBV18 ASSPSLSGANVLT
TRBJ2-5 TRBV28 ASSQVGLLVKETQY
TRBJ1-1 TRBV18 ASSSSQGTEAF
TRBJ1-2 TRBV30 AWSYTIYGYT
TRBJ1-5 TRBV6-5 ASSYSTKSLEH
TRBJ2-1 TRBV28 ASSLSYEQF
TRBJ2-1 TRBV7-9 ASSSNRAEGASYNEQF
TRBJ1-5 TRBV19 ASSIDRGKNQPQH
TRBJ2-5 TRBV18 ASSPNRGTSGVETQY
TRBJ2-3 TRBV10-1 ASSGPRGKGSTDTQY
TRBJ1-4 TRBV7-8 ASSSTPTNEKLF
TRBJ1-4 TRBV28 ASSRRGSTNEKLF
TRBJ2-3 TRBV20-1 SAYLDTQY
TRBJ2-1 TRBV5-5 ASSLGARHAGDEQF
TRBJ2-1 TRBV19 ASSIGLAPEQF
TRBJ2-3 TRBV2 ASRIAGGMTDTQY
TRBJ1-2 TRBV27 ASSFGQGIGYT
TRBJ2-2 TRBV28 ASRYNTGELF
TRBJ2-3 TRBV7-9 ASSLASRPDTQY
TRBJ1-2 TRBV6-1 ASSEVIDGYT
TRBJ1-6 TRBV13 ASSSQGQSFGSLH
TRBJ2-2 TRBV25-1 ASGGYLNTGELF
TRBJ2-1 TRBV11-3 ASSLAGTSGSYNEQF
TRBJ2-1 TRBV2 ASSERAGGNYNEQF
TRBJ2-7 TRBV5-8 ASSLDRVGREQY
TRBJ1-1 TRBV4-1 ASSQRGVPRTEAF
TRBJ2-1 TRBV5-1 ASSLADAGASNEQF
TRBJ2-1 TRBV7-8 ASSAQRGSYNEQF
TRBJ2-5 TRBV6-5 ASSYGLYRGGETQY
TRBJ1-3 TRBV7-6 ASSPGGGRNSGNTIY
TRBJ1-1 TRBV6-5 ASSSPGGPNTEAF